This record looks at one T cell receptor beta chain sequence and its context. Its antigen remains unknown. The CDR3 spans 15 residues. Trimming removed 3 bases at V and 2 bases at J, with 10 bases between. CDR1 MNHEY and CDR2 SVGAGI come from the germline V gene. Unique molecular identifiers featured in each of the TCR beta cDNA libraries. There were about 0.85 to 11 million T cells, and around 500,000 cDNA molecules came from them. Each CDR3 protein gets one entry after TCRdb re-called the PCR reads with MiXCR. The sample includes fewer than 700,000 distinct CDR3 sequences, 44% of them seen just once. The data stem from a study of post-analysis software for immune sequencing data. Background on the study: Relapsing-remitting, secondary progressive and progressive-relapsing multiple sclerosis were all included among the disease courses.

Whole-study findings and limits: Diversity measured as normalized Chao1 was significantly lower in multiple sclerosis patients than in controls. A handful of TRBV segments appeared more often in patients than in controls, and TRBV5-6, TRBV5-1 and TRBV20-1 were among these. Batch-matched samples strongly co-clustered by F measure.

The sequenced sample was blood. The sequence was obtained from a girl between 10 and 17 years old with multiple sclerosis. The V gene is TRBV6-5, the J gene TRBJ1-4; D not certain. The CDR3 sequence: CASSYGGVTNEKLFF. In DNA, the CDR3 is TGTGCCAGCAGTTATGGTGGGGTCACTAATGAAAAACTGTTTTTT.